What follows is one T cell receptor (beta chain) and its context. V dropped 7 bases and J dropped 4 bases, with 10 bases sitting between them. This CDR3 is built from 12 residues. TCRdb used MiXCR to reprocess the RT-PCR reads, holding one entry per CDR3 protein. The sample has about 680,000 distinct CDR3 sequences; 11% to 15% are singletons. Sequences were obtained from memory CD4+ T cells from blood. The chain couples TRBV12-3 or TRBV12-4 to TRBJ1-1; unclear D gene. This sequence was found in a female donor in good health, serving as a healthy control. The CDR3 sequence is CASNPEGTEAFF. The DNA for the CDR3 is TGTGCCAGCAACCCGGAGGGCACTGAAGCTTTCTTT.